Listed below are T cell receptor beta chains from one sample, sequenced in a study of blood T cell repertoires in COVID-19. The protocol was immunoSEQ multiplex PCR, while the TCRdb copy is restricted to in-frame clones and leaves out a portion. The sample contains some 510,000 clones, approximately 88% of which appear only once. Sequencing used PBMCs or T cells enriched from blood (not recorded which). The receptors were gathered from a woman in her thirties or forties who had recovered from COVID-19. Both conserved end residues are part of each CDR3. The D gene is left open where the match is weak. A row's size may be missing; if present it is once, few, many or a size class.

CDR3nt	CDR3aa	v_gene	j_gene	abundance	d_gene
TGTGCCAGCAGCTTCTCACTAGCGGGAGAGTTGGAGCAGTACTTC	CASSFSLAGELEQYF	TRBV7-2	TRBJ2-7	.	TRBD2
TGTGCCAGCAGCAATCAGGGGGCTACCTCGAGCTCCTACGAGCAGTACTTC	CASSNQGATSSSYEQYF	TRBV21-1	TRBJ2-7	.	.
TGTGCCAGCAGCCTCGGACAGGGGAACACTGAAGCTTTCTTT	CASSLGQGNTEAFF	TRBV9	TRBJ1-1	.	TRBD1
TGTGCCAGCAGCGCCGACAGAAACACTGAAGCTTTCTTT	CASSADRNTEAFF	TRBV9	TRBJ1-1	once	.
TGCGCCAGCAGCCAAGAGGATAGCGGTTCGTCCTACGAGCAGTACTTC	CASSQEDSGSSYEQYF	TRBV4-3	TRBJ2-7	.	.
TGTGCCAGCAGCCTTTTGGTAGCGTTAAAGTACCAAGAGACCCAGTACTTC	CASSLLVALKYQETQYF	TRBV7-6	TRBJ2-5	.	.
TGCAGCGTTGTCAGAATGAACACTGAAGCTTTCTTT	CSVVRMNTEAFF	TRBV29-1	TRBJ1-1	.	.
TGCGCCAGCAGCCAAGAAGGGGGGGCTAAGGATCAGCCCCAGCATTTT	CASSQEGGAKDQPQHF	TRBV4-1	TRBJ1-5	.	.
TGTGCCAGCAGTCAGGAGGGCCTACGGTTGCGTGAGCAGTTCTTC	CASSQEGLRLREQFF	TRBV5-4	TRBJ2-1	.	.
TGTGCCAGCAGTTTGACAACAACTAATGAAAAACTGTTTTTT	CASSLTTTNEKLFF	TRBV6-5	TRBJ1-4	.	.
TGTGCCAGCAGCTTATGGACTAGCGGGCCATACAATGAGCAGTTCTTC	CASSLWTSGPYNEQFF	TRBV11-3	TRBJ2-1	.	TRBD2
TGTGCCAGCAGTTCGGACATGTATCAGCCCCAGCATTTT	CASSSDMYQPQHF	TRBV6-2/TRBV6-3	TRBJ1-5	.	.
TGTGCCAGCAGTGTTGGGGACAGGGGGCGAGTGGACTATGGCTACACCTTC	CASSVGDRGRVDYGYTF	TRBV6-1	TRBJ1-2	few	TRBD1
TGTGCCAGCAGCTTGACAGGGGGAGATGGCTACACCTTC	CASSLTGGDGYTF	TRBV5-4	TRBJ1-2	.	TRBD1
TGTGCCACCTCTCCGACAGGGGATCTCCACGAGCAGTACTTC	CATSPTGDLHEQYF	TRBV6-5	TRBJ2-7	once	TRBD1
TGTGCCATCCCAATGACTGGCGGGAGATACAATGAGCAGTTCTTC	CAIPMTGGRYNEQFF	TRBV7-9	TRBJ2-1	.	TRBD2
TGTGCCAGCACCCAGACAGGGGGCGAATGGGATGGCTACACCTTC	CASTQTGGEWDGYTF	TRBV6-5	TRBJ1-2	.	TRBD1
TGTGCCAGCCGCATATTTTCATTTTTTGGAGAGAACACTGAAGCTTTCTTT	CASRIFSFFGENTEAFF	TRBV27	TRBJ1-1	.	.
TGCGCCAGCAGCCAAGATTCCGGAGGGGCAGGGGGTCTGGGCAATGAGCAGTTCTTC	CASSQDSGGAGGLGNEQFF	TRBV4-3	TRBJ2-1	.	.
TGTGCCAGCAGTCCCCGACCAGGACTAAGAGAGGTGGGGGGAGGGGAGACCCAGTACTTC	CASSPRPGLREVGGGETQYF	TRBV6-2/TRBV6-3	TRBJ2-5	.	TRBD2
TGCGCCAGCAGCGCGTGGGGACAAGGCTACGAGCAGTACTTC	CASSAWGQGYEQYF	TRBV5-1	TRBJ2-7	.	.
TGTGCCAGCAGTCCCGGTCCGTGGGAGCTGTTTTTT	CASSPGPWELFF	TRBV6-5	TRBJ2-2	.	.
TGCGCCAGCAGCCAAAGGACTAGCGGGAGAGGGGGCGGTGAGCAGTTCTTC	CASSQRTSGRGGGEQFF	TRBV4-3	TRBJ2-1	.	TRBD2
TGTGCCAGCAGTTACGATCCGGGCTTCGGGGTTTCCTACGAGCAGTACTTC	CASSYDPGFGVSYEQYF	TRBV6-2/TRBV6-3	TRBJ2-7	.	.
TGCGCCAGCAGCCAAGGTCACAGCTATGGCTACACCTTC	CASSQGHSYGYTF	TRBV4-3	TRBJ1-2	.	.
TGTGCCAGCAGCTTCAATAATTCACCCCTCCACTTT	CASSFNNSPLHF	TRBV7-9	TRBJ1-6	.	.
TGTGCCAGCAGCTTAGGTTCGCGAGTGTCTGAAGCTTTCTTT	CASSLGSRVSEAFF	TRBV13	TRBJ1-1	.	.
TGCGCCAGCAGCTTCACAGGGGGCAGCTATGGCTACACCTTC	CASSFTGGSYGYTF	TRBV5-1	TRBJ1-2	.	TRBD1
TGCGCCAGCAGCCAAGAATCCCTAGCGGGAGGGGAGCAGTACTTC	CASSQESLAGGEQYF	TRBV4-3	TRBJ2-7	.	TRBD2
TGTGCCAGCAGCTTAGCAGGGGGGTCCTACGAGCAGTACTTC	CASSLAGGSYEQYF	TRBV11-2	TRBJ2-7	.	.
TGTGCCAGCAGCTTCCTGAGCGTTGGATCCTACAATGAGCAGTTCTTC	CASSFLSVGSYNEQFF	TRBV5-4	TRBJ2-1	once	.
TGCGCCAGCAGTGGGGGGACACCTGCGGTTTATGGCCACAATGAGCAGTTCTTC	CASSGGTPAVYGHNEQFF	TRBV10-1	TRBJ2-1	.	.
TGTGCCACCACCCCGGGGGGTGGCACTGAAGCTTTCTTT	CATTPGGGTEAFF	TRBV25-1	TRBJ1-1	.	.
TGTGCCAGCCGCCGGGGGGTTAATGAAAAACTGTTTTTT	CASRRGVNEKLFF	TRBV6-6	TRBJ1-4	.	.
TGTGCCAGCAGCTTATTGCGGAAGACCAATGAAGCTTTCTTT	CASSLLRKTNEAFF	TRBV13	TRBJ1-1	.	.
TGTGCCAGCAGTTTTTCGTCGAACACTGAAGCTTTCTTT	CASSFSSNTEAFF	TRBV12-3/TRBV12-4	TRBJ1-1	.	.
TGTGCCAGCAGCCCCCGGGGTAGCGGGAGGATCGCAGATACGCAGTATTTT	CASSPRGSGRIADTQYF	TRBV9	TRBJ2-3	once	TRBD2
TGTGCCAGCAGCCAAGAGCAGAGCGGGAGCCCAGGCGATGAGCAGTTCTTC	CASSQEQSGSPGDEQFF	TRBV4-2	TRBJ2-1	.	TRBD2
TGTGCCACCAGCAGAGACCCAGGGAAGAGCAATCAGCCCCAGCATTTT	CATSRDPGKSNQPQHF	TRBV15	TRBJ1-5	.	.
TGTGCCAGCAGCGCCGAGCACTTCGAAGAGACCCAGTACTTC	CASSAEHFEETQYF	TRBV9	TRBJ2-5	.	.